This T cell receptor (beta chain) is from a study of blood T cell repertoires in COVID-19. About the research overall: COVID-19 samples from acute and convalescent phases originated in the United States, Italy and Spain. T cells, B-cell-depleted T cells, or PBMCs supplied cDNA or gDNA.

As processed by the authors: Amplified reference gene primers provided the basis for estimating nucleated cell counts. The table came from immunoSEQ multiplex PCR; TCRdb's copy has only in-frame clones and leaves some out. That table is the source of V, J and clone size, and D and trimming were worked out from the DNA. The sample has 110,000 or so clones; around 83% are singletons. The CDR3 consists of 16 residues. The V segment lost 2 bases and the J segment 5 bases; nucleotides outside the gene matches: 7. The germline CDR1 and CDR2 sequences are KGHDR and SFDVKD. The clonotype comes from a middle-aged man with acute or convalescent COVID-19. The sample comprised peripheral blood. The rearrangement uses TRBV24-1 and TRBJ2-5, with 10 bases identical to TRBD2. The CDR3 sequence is CATSDSRASGGETQYF. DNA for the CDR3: TGTGCCACCAGTGATTCCCGGGCTAGCGGGGGCGAGACCCAGTACTTC.